This T cell receptor (beta chain) was sequenced for a study of control samples from healthy donors and cancer patients. Germline assignment: CDR1 MGHRA and CDR2 YSYEKL. V was trimmed by 3 bases and J by 2 bases, leaving 10 bases between them. The CDR3 has 14 amino acids. Produced via immunoSEQ multiplex PCR; TCRdb's table is partial and in-frame only. The table has under 200,000 clones, nearly 96% seen once. The chain links TRBV4-1 to TRBJ1-2; D ambiguous. Specimen: blood. The receptor was derived from a woman in her twenties or thirties in good health. As DNA, the CDR3 is TGCGCCAGCAGCCAGGGCTTGAAAAACTATGGCTACACCTTC. Translated: CASSQGLKNYGYTF.